This TCR beta chain comes out of a study of glioma-infiltrating T cells after dendritic cell vaccination. Clones were sequenced by immunoSEQ multiplex PCR, and TCRdb holds only the in-frame ones, with some missing. The profile covers 80,000 to 100,000 clones, with 65% to 85% appearing a single time and about 5.5% taken by the ten largest. General study findings and limits: Complete blood and tumor specimen sets were limited to few patients.

The time point was: after dendritic cell vaccination, including at tumor progression/relapse. All glioblastoma patients lacked an isocitrate dehydrogenase mutation. With regard to this clone: Its antigen is undetermined.

Germline V gives CDR1 GTSNPN, CDR2 SVGIG (reference sequence). Trimming pared 0 bases from V and 10 bases from J, leaving 27 bases between. The CDR3 is made up of 17 amino acids. Sequenced here: blood, sampled after dendritic cell vaccination. This chain links TRBV30 with TRBJ1-1; D ambiguous. The receptor was derived from a human donor with glioblastoma. The CDR3 nucleotides read TGTGCCTGGAGTGTTCTCGACCTCGGGCCGCCGGGGAAGGGAGCTTTCTTT. This encodes CAWSVLDLGPPGKGAFF.